Each of the 3 T cell receptor beta chains below was sequenced from the same sample in a study of blood T cells in healthy people across ages. The use of a sample-barcoded 5' primer and a J-beta primer mix characterized a second PCR of about 7 to 12 cycles. TCRdb redid the calling of the 5' RACE reads with MiXCR, one entry per CDR3 protein. The table shows 780,000 or so distinct CDR3 sequences, with about 56% occurring only once. Sequencing was done on a sample of blood. The receptors here all came from a man aged 35-49 years in good health.

The chain recombines TRBV24-1 with TRBJ2-1; D could derive from TRBD1 or TRBD2 (5 bases each). CDR1 and CDR2 from the germline V gene are KGHDR and SFDVKD. The germline V and J ends were trimmed by 4 bases and 7 bases, with 13 bases remaining between them. The CDR3 has 14 residues. CDR3 sequence (DNA): TGTGCCACCAGTGAATGGGGCGAGGGGAATGAGCAGTTCTTC. Encoded protein: CATSEWGEGNEQFF.

This chain links TRBV7-2 with TRBJ2-1; the D gene is possibly TRBD2 (6 bases). The J call may be incorrect, as the DNA end agrees better with TRBJ2-7. The CDR3 extends over 15 amino acids. Germline V CDR1 and CDR2: SGHTA, FQGNSA. CDR3 bases: TGTGCCAGCAGCTTAGTGGCGGGGCTCTACAATGAGCAGTACTTC. Its protein product is CASSLVAGLYNEQYF.

The CDR3 region is CASSPGDYSNQPQHF. The CDR3 DNA reads as TGTGCCAGCAGCCCGGGAGATTATAGCAATCAGCCCCAGCATTTT. The chain carries TRBV2 and TRBJ1-5; D is unclear. This CDR3 contains 15 residues. The V and J ends lost 6 bases and 0 bases respectively, with 12 bases between them. Germline-derived CDR1 and CDR2 are SNHLY and FYNNEI.